The 22 T cell receptor beta chains below were found in one sample sequenced in a study of T-cell memory formation after mild COVID-19. TCRdb re-called the 5' RACE reads with MiXCR, one entry per CDR3 protein. This table holds 140,000 or so distinct CDR3 sequences, roughly a fifth found once. Sequenced material: PBMCs or a T cell subset sorted from them (not recorded which). Every receptor here comes from an adult woman who had mild COVID-19 (a few samples of this study predate the infection). Cell type and time point are not known.

The V and J genes are TRBV6-6 and TRBJ1-3; D gene ambiguous. Trimming left V 4 bases short and J 0 bases short, with 7 bases between. CDR3 size: 14 residues. Germline CDR1 MNHNY, CDR2 SVGAGI (reference sequence). The CDR3 loop is CASSFGSSGNTIYF. The CDR3 nucleotides are TGTGCCAGCAGTTTCGGTAGCTCTGGAAACACCATATATTTT.

The chain joins TRBV4-2 to TRBJ1-2; 7 bases line up with TRBD1. The CDR3 extends over 15 amino acids. With V trimmed by 0 bases and J by 4 bases, 5 bases remained unmatched. Germline loops: CDR1 LGHNA, CDR2 YNFKEQ. The CDR3 region is CASSQDLTGIYGYTF. The DNA of the CDR3 is TGTGCCAGCAGCCAAGATCTGACAGGGATCTATGGCTACACCTTC.

In its sample, this clonotype was seen a few times. V and J are TRBV6-2 or TRBV6-3 and TRBJ1-1, with D possibly being TRBD1 (5 bases). Germline CDR1 MNHEY, CDR2 SVGEGT. V was pared by 0 bases and J by 3 bases, with 8 bases between. The CDR3 runs 14 residues. The CDR3 protein is CASSYSHRYTEAFF. CDR3 DNA sequence: TGTGCCAGCAGTTACTCTCACAGGTACACTGAAGCTTTCTTT.

This clonotype has a count of ten or more. The gene calls are TRBV4-1 and TRBJ2-6; unclear D gene. Germline CDR1 MGHRA, CDR2 YSYEKL. CDR3 length: 16 residues. V lost 1 base and J 2 bases, leaving 9 bases between the germline ends. The CDR3, as DNA: TGCGCCAGCAGCCAAGTGGCGGCACCTGGGGCCAACGTCCTGACTTTC. Its translation is CASSQVAAPGANVLTF.

The rearrangement joins TRBV7-2 to TRBJ1-5; TRBD1 is a possible D gene (5 bases). The ends were cut back, 6 bases at V and 9 bases at J, with 18 bases in the middle. The length of the CDR3 is 14 residues. Germline-derived CDR1 and CDR2 are SGHTA and FQGNSA. The CDR3 protein is CASSSPEQVGPQHF. The CDR3 DNA reads as TGTGCCAGCAGTTCACCTGAACAGGTGGGGCCCCAGCATTTT.

This clonotype was recorded a few times. J is TRBJ2-7 and V is TRBV15, with D hard to call. V was clipped by 5 bases and J by 3 bases, with 17 bases between them. This CDR3 region has 15 residues. Germline values: CDR1 LNHNV, CDR2 YYDKDF (reference sequence). Written as DNA, the CDR3 is TGTGCCACCAGCCCAGACGGAGACACCCTCTACGAGCAGTACTTC. Residues: CATSPDGDTLYEQYF.

This clonotype has more than one count but fewer than ten. The V gene is TRBV5-1, the J gene TRBJ1-6, with a possible D match to TRBD1 (5 bases). In germline, CDR1 is SGHRS, CDR2 YFSETQ. V lost 0 bases and J 6 bases, leaving 10 bases between the germline ends. The CDR3 loop spans 15 amino acids. CDR3 in DNA: TGCGCCAGCAGCTTGGTCGGGGGAGGTAATTCACCCCTCCACTTT. It is translated as CASSLVGGGNSPLHF.

The gene calls are TRBV12-3 or TRBV12-4 and TRBJ1-2, with 8 nucleotides matching TRBD1. The CDR3 totals 13 residues. The V segment lost 7 bases and the J segment 8 bases; nucleotides outside the gene matches: 9. The DNA for the CDR3 is TGTGCCAGCACCCGACAGGGGCCGGAAGGCTACACCTTC. It encodes CASTRQGPEGYTF.

The rearrangement uses TRBV2 and TRBJ2-4; D not resolved. The CDR3 runs to 13 residues. The germline V gene encodes CDR1 SNHLY and CDR2 FYNNEI. The ends were cut back, 3 bases at V and 8 bases at J, with 11 bases in the middle. The CDR3 region is CASSEAEGHIQYF. The DNA for the CDR3 is TGTGCCAGCAGTGAGGCGGAAGGGCACATTCAGTACTTC.

There are a few counts of this clonotype. The chain has TRBV2 and TRBJ1-5, with D hard to call. The CDR3 length is 13 residues. The V gene lost 4 bases and the J gene lost 7 bases, with 11 bases spanning the gap. Germline CDR1 and CDR2: SNHLY and FYNNEI. The CDR3, as DNA: TGTGCCAGCAGTGCAGCATGGAGGCAGCCCCAGCATTTT. This gives the protein CASSAAWRQPQHF.

This clonotype has only one observation. J is TRBJ2-3 and V is TRBV5-1; D gene unclear. CDR1 is SGHRS and CDR2 is YFSETQ in the germline V gene. Trimming cost V 0 bases and J 4 bases, with 6 bases left between them. The CDR3 spans 13 residues. The CDR3 DNA follows: TGCGCCAGCAGCTTGGGTTGGGCAGATACGCAGTATTTT. Translated: CASSLGWADTQYF.

At least ten counts were recorded for this clonotype. The chain recombines TRBV7-2 with TRBJ2-2, with a weak D call TRBD1 (5 bases). CDR3 size: 14 residues. V gave up 3 bases and J gave up 6 bases, with 11 bases separating them. Germline CDR1 reads SGHTA; CDR2 reads FQGNSA. CDR3 coding DNA: TGTGCCAGCAGCTTGGCCAGGGTGGCCGGGGAGCTGTTTTTT. Its translation: CASSLARVAGELFF. Using reference TRBV7-2 and TRBJ2-2 for the parts outside the CDR3, the full variable domain is GAGVSQSPSNKVTEKGKDVELRCDPISGHTALYWYRQSLGQGLEFLIYFQGNSAPDKSGLPSDRFSAERTGGSVSTLTIQRTQQEDSAVYLCASSLARVAGELFFGEGSRLTVL.

This chain joins TRBV20-1 and TRBJ2-7, with D tentatively TRBD1 (5 bases). Germline-derived CDR1 and CDR2 are DFQATT and SNEGSKA (reference sequence). Between the trimmed V and J ends, which lost 5 bases and 0 bases, there was a span of 14 bases. This CDR3 contains 14 residues. CDR3: CSASEVGLSYEQYF. The CDR3, as DNA: TGCAGTGCTTCGGAAGTGGGGCTCTCCTACGAGCAGTACTTC.

This sequence joins TRBV5-6 and TRBJ2-7; 9 positions agree with TRBD2. J lost 4 bases, V lost 0 bases, and 2 bases had no gene match. The CDR3 covers 14 residues. Germline values: CDR1 SGHDT, CDR2 YYEEEE. The CDR3 sequence: CASSLGTSVYEQYF. The CDR3 bases are TGTGCCAGCAGCTTGGGGACTAGCGTGTACGAGCAGTACTTC.

This clonotype was seen a few times. This chain joins TRBV7-9 and TRBJ2-1; 9 bases align to TRBD2. The CDR3 contains 15 residues. Germline V gives CDR1 SEHNR, CDR2 FQNEAQ (reference sequence). The V segment lost 3 bases and the J segment 6 bases; nucleotides outside the gene matches: 6. The CDR3 region is CASSFLAGGFNEQFF. CDR3 nucleotides: TGTGCCAGCAGCTTTCTGGCGGGAGGGTTCAATGAGCAGTTCTTC.

This clonotype was detected only a few times. This chain joins TRBV3-1 and TRBJ2-3; 8 bases map to TRBD2. The V segment lost 4 bases and the J segment 15 bases; nucleotides outside the gene matches: 9. The CDR3 spans 12 residues. From germline, CDR1 is LGHDT and CDR2 YNNKEL (reference sequence). The CDR3 bases are TGTGCCAGCAGCCGACCGGGACTAGGATGTTATTTT. Translation: CASSRPGLGCYF.

DNA of the CDR3: TGTGCCAGCAGCTTAAGAGGGGGGCCGAACATTCAGTACTTC. Its translation: CASSLRGGPNIQYF. This sequence joins TRBV11-3 and TRBJ2-4, with D perhaps TRBD1 or TRBD2 (6 bases each). The germline gives CDR1 SGHNT, CDR2 YENEEA. This CDR3 comprises 14 residues. Trimming stripped 2 bases from V and 7 bases from J, with 12 bases between.

The table lists this clonotype with a few counts. The rearrangement links TRBV14 to TRBJ1-1; 9 bases match TRBD1. Per germline, CDR1 SGHDN and CDR2 FVKESK. This CDR3 spans 16 amino acids. V lost 4 bases to trimming and J lost 0 bases; unmatched junction nucleotides: 6. The CDR3, as DNA: TGTGCCAGCAGCCTAATCGGACAGGGGATGAACACTGAAGCTTTCTTT. Its protein is CASSLIGQGMNTEAFF.

This clonotype was detected only a few times. The rearrangement joins TRBV5-1 to TRBJ2-4; 8 bases fit TRBD1. The CDR3 extends over 16 amino acids. CDR1 and CDR2 (germline): SGHRS, YFSETQ. With 4 bases clipped from V and 3 bases from J, the junction kept 9 bases outside the gene matches. This CDR3 reads CASSSGQGSFKNIQYF. CDR3 bases: TGCGCCAGCAGCAGCGGACAGGGCTCCTTCAAAAACATTCAGTACTTC.

This clonotype is large in the sample. The V call is TRBV4-3, the J call TRBJ1-1; tentative D call: TRBD1 (5 bases). This CDR3 comprises 13 residues. CDR1 LGHNA and CDR2 YSLEER come from the germline V gene. V was pared by 2 bases and J by 8 bases, with 12 bases between. The CDR3 coding sequence is TGCGCCAGCAGCCAACCCGGGGGTGCCGAAGCTTTCTTT. Protein sequence: CASSQPGGAEAFF.

V gene TRBV12-3 or TRBV12-4 combines with J gene TRBJ2-5; 11 positions agree with TRBD2. V trimming: 2 bases; J trimming: 4 bases; junction bases outside the gene matches: 3. The CDR3 extends over 15 amino acids. In nucleotides, the CDR3 is TGTGCCAGCAGTTTAAACGGACTAGCGGGAGAGACCCAGTACTTC. Its translation: CASSLNGLAGETQYF.

This chain uses TRBV18 with TRBJ1-1; D not resolved. The CDR3 is 15 residues long. The V gene's germline CDR1 is KGHSH and CDR2 LQKENI. V lost 0 bases to trimming and J lost 5 bases, with 13 bases between them. For the CDR3, the DNA is TGTGCCAGCTCACCACCGATGAAGGGATGGACTGAAGCTTTCTTT. It specifies CASSPPMKGWTEAFF.